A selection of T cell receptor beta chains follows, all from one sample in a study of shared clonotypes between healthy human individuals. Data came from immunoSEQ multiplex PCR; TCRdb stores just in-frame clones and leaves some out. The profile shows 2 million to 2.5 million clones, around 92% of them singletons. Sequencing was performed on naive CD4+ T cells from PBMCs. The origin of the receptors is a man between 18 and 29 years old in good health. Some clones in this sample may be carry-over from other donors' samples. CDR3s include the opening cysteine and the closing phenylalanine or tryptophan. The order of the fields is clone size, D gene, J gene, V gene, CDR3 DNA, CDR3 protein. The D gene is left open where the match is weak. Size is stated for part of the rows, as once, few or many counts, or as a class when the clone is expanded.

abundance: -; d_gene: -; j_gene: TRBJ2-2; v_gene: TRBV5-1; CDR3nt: TGCGCCAGCAGCTTACAGGGTGCAAACACCGGGGAGCTGTTTTTT; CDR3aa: CASSLQGANTGELFF
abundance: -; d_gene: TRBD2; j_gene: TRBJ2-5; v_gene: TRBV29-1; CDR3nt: TGCAGCGGGTGCGGGGGGGATGAGACCCAGTACTTC; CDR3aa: CSGCGGDETQYF
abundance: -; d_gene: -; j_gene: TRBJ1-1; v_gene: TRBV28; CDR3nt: TGTGCCAGCTTTCGGATTTCTGAAGCTTTCTTT; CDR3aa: CASFRISEAFF
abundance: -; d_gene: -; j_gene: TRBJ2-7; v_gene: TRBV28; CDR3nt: TGTGCCAGCAATCTCCCGAGCTCCTACGAGCAGTACTTC; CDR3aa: CASNLPSSYEQYF
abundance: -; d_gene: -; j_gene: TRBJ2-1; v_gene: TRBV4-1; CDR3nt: TGCGCCAGCAGCTCTAGGGCCCCTAGGCAGGAGCACGTCGATGAGCAGTTCTTC; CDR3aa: CASSSRAPRQEHVDEQFF
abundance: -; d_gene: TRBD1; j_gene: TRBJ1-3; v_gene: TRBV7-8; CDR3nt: TGTGCCAGCAGCTCGGGACAGCTCTCTGGAAACACCATATATTTT; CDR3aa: CASSSGQLSGNTIYF
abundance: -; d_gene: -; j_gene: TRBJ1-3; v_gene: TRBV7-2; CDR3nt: TGTGCCAGCAGCTTCCGTTCCCAGGGACTCTCTGGAAACACCATATATTTT; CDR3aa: CASSFRSQGLSGNTIYF
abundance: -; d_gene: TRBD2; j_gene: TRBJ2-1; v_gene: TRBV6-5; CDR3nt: TGTGCCAGCAACCCAGCGGGAGGTCCCTTCAATGAGCAGTTCTTC; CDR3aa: CASNPAGGPFNEQFF
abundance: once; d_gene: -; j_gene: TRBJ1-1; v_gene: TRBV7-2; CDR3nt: TGTGCCAGCAGCCGGCGCGGGGACACTGAAGCTTTCTTT; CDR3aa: CASSRRGDTEAFF
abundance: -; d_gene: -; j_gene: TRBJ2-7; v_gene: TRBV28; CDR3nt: TGTGCCAGCAGTCCCCCAGGGGGGGGATCCTACGAGCAGTACTTC; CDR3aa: CASSPPGGGSYEQYF
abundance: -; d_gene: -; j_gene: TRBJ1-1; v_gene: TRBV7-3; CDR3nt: TGTGCCAGCAGCATACAAGCAGGGGCCACTGAAGCTTTCTTT; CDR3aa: CASSIQAGATEAFF
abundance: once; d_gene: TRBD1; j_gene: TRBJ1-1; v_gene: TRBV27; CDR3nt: TGTGCCAGCAGTTCGATGCCTCGACAGGGGAACACTGAAGCTTTCTTT; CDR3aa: CASSSMPRQGNTEAFF
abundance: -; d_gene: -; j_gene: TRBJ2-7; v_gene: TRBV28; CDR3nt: TGTGCCAGCACCCTGGGGATAACAGGGAGCTACGAGCAGTACTTC; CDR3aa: CASTLGITGSYEQYF
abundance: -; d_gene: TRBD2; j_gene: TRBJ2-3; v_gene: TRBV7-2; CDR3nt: TGTGCCAGCAGCTTAGTACTAGCGGTAGATACGCAGTATTTT; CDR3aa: CASSLVLAVDTQYF
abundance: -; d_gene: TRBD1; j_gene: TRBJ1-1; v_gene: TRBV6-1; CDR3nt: TGTGCCAGCAGTGTAAAACAGGGGTACACTGAAGCTTTCTTT; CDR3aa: CASSVKQGYTEAFF
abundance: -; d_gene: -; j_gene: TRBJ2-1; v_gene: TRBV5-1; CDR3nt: TGCGCCAGCAGCTTGGGGGGTGCCAACGACGAGGAGCAGTTCTTC; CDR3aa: CASSLGGANDEEQFF
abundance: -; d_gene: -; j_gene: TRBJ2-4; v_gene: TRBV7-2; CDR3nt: TGTGCCAGCAGCTTAGGGGGCTCCAAAAACATTCAGTACTTC; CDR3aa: CASSLGGSKNIQYF
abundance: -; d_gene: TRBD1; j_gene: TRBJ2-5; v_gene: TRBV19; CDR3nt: TGTGCCAGTAGCCCTCGACAGGGGGCGGTGGAGACCCAGTACTTC; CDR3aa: CASSPRQGAVETQYF
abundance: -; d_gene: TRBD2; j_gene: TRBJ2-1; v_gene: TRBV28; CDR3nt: TGTGCCAGCAGTTTACTAGCGGTCTCCGGGAATGAGCAGTTCTTC; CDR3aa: CASSLLAVSGNEQFF
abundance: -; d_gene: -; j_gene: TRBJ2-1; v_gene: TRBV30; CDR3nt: TGTGCCTGGAGTGTACTAGGGGGGAGGTCCTACAATGAGCAGTTCTTC; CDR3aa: CAWSVLGGRSYNEQFF
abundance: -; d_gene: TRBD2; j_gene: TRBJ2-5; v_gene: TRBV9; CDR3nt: TGTGCCAGCAGCGCAGGACTAGCGGGAGGGCAAGAGACCCAGTACTTC; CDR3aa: CASSAGLAGGQETQYF
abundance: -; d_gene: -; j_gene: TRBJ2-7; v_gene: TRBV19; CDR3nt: TGTGCCAGTAGTATAATTGGCAGGGCCGGTGGCTCCGAGCAGTACTTC; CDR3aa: CASSIIGRAGGSEQYF
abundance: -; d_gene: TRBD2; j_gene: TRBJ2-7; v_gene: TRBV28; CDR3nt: TGTGCCAGTATTGGTAGCGGGGTCAGCTCCTACGAGCAGTACTTC; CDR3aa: CASIGSGVSSYEQYF
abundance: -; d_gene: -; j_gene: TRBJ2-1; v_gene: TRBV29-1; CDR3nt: TGCAGCGTTGGGAGGGTGTTATCCTACAATGAGCAGTTCTTC; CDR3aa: CSVGRVLSYNEQFF
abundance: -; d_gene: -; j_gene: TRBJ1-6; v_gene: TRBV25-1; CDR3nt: TGTGCCAGCAGTGAGGTGGGGTTATATTCACCCCTCCACTTT; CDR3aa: CASSEVGLYSPLHF
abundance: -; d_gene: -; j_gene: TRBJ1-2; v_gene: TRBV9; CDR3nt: TGTGCCAGCAGCCCCGGGGGGGCCGTCTATGGCTACACCTTC; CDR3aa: CASSPGGAVYGYTF
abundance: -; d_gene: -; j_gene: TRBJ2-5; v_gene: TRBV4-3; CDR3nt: TGCGCCAGCAGCCAAGCCCAGGGGCGGGAAGAGACCCAGTACTTC; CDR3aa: CASSQAQGREETQYF